The T cell receptor (beta chain) under discussion was sequenced for a study of beta chain features in type 1 diabetes. Expressed TCRB transcripts were sequenced because the isolated RNA had all been reverse transcribed beforehand. TCRdb keeps only in-frame clones here, not all; method: immunoSEQ multiplex PCR. The table shows 130,000 or so clones, with approximately 15% occurring only once. Overall study results and limits: Fewer insertions but more deletions were seen at VDJ junctions in type 1 diabetes patients. In these data, an HLA type influence on TCRB rearrangement remained unresolved. Shortening that was moderate but significant affected the TCRB CDR3s of Type 1 diabetes patients in all four CD4+ subsets. Naive, central memory and Treg TCRB repertoires appeared more alike in patients than in healthy donors.

Trimming stripped 7 bases from V and 7 bases from J, with 10 bases between. The V gene's germline CDR1 is SQVTM and CDR2 ANQGSEA. The CDR3 runs to 10 residues. This clone occurred many times. Its target is unknown. This chain links TRBV29-1 with TRBJ1-2, with D uncertain. What was sequenced was central memory CD4+ T cells from blood. The clonotype comes from a man younger than 35 with type 1 diabetes. The DNA for the CDR3 is TGCAGCGCCCGTAATCCTGGCTACACCTTC. Amino acid sequence: CSARNPGYTF.